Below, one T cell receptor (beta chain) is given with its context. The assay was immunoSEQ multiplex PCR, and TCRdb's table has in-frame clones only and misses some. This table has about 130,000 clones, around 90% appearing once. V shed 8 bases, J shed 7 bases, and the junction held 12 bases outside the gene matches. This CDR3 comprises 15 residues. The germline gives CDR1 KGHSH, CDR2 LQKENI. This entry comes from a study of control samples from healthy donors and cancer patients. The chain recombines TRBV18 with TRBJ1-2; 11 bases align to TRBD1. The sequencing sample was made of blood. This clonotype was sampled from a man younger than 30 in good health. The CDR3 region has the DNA TGTGCCAGCAGGACAGGGGGCGCAGAAGAGGGTGGCTACACCTTC. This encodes CASRTGGAEEGGYTF.